Listed below are T cell receptor beta chains from one sample, sequenced in a study of blood T cell repertoires in COVID-19. This table comes from immunoSEQ multiplex PCR, and its TCRdb copy is limited to in-frame clones, with some not included. The repertoire holds about 170,000 clones, with roughly 84% as singletons. The sequenced sample consisted of PBMCs or T cells enriched from blood (not recorded which). These receptors were taken from a woman aged 50 to 60 who had recovered from COVID-19. Both conserved end residues are part of each CDR3. Each record gives: CDR3 length, J gene, D gene, clone size, V gene, CDR3 protein, CDR3 DNA. The D gene is left open where the match is weak. Only some rows state a clone size, as once, few, many or a class for expanded clones.

16	TRBJ2-5	TRBD1	.	TRBV5-4	CASNWPGQGARETQYF	TGTGCCAGCAACTGGCCGGGACAGGGGGCTCGAGAGACCCAGTACTTC
17	TRBJ1-5	TRBD1	.	TRBV19	CASSMGQGDYSNQPQHF	TGTGCCAGTAGTATGGGACAGGGGGATTATAGCAATCAGCCCCAGCATTTT
16	TRBJ1-5	TRBD1	.	TRBV7-7	CASSLGQATLNQPQHF	TGTGCTAGCAGCTTAGGACAGGCCACCTTAAATCAGCCCCAGCATTTT
12	TRBJ1-2	.	once	TRBV15	CATSMRGYGYTF	TGTGCCACCAGCATGCGCGGCTATGGCTACACCTTC
12	TRBJ2-7	.	.	TRBV30	CAWGHRVHEQYF	TGTGCCTGGGGCCACAGGGTACACGAGCAGTACTTC
17	TRBJ2-1	TRBD2	.	TRBV27	CASTPRPGSGRFNEQFF	TGTGCCAGCACCCCCAGGCCGGGTAGCGGGAGATTCAATGAGCAGTTCTTC
15	TRBJ1-3	TRBD1	.	TRBV3-1/TRBV3-2	CASRRQGSGGNTIYF	TGTGCCAGCAGACGACAGGGCTCGGGAGGAAACACCATATATTTT
17	TRBJ1-5	.	.	TRBV19	CASSPGTRLLGDQPQHF	TGTGCCAGTAGCCCCGGGACAAGACTACTAGGGGATCAGCCCCAGCATTTT
17	TRBJ2-3	TRBD2	.	TRBV29-1	CSVEMGLAGVRIDTQYF	TGCAGCGTTGAAATGGGACTAGCGGGAGTTCGTATAGATACGCAGTATTTT
17	TRBJ1-2	.	once	TRBV19	CASPPPRGGEIGYGYTF	TGTGCCAGTCCTCCTCCCCGGGGAGGGGAAATTGGCTATGGCTACACCTTC
17	TRBJ2-1	TRBD2	once	TRBV30	CAWSVRPLAGRFNEQFF	TGTGCCTGGAGTGTCCGCCCCCTAGCGGGAAGGTTCAATGAGCAGTTCTTC
15	TRBJ1-6	TRBD1	.	TRBV5-4	CASSAEGQGRGPLHF	TGTGCCAGCAGCGCGGAGGGACAGGGAAGAGGACCCCTCCACTTT
14	TRBJ1-1	.	.	TRBV2	CASSEQGRNTEAFF	TGTGCCAGCAGTGAACAGGGAAGGAACACTGAAGCTTTCTTT
15	TRBJ1-3	.	once	TRBV9	CASSATRAAGNTIYF	TGTGCCAGCAGCGCGACTAGGGCTGCTGGAAACACCATATATTTT
15	TRBJ2-7	.	many	TRBV4-2	CASSQETASSYEQYF	TGTGCCAGCAGCCAAGAGACAGCCAGCTCCTACGAGCAGTACTTC
17	TRBJ2-6	TRBD1	.	TRBV11-2	CASSLGQGATGANVLTF	TGTGCCAGCAGCTTAGGCCAGGGGGCCACTGGGGCCAACGTCCTGACTTTC
18	TRBJ2-1	TRBD2	.	TRBV19	CASSARTTSGLTYNEQFF	TGTGCCAGTAGCGCACGAACCACTAGCGGGTTGACCTACAATGAGCAGTTCTTC
13	TRBJ2-3	.	.	TRBV29-1	CSVEEGSTDTQYF	TGCAGCGTTGAGGAGGGGAGCACAGATACGCAGTATTTT
14	TRBJ1-1	.	.	TRBV7-2	CASSLATGTSSGFF	TGTGCCAGCAGCTTAGCAACAGGGACCAGCTCCGGTTTCTTT
13	TRBJ1-1	.	.	TRBV12-3/TRBV12-4	CASSFGLNTEAFF	TGTGCCAGCAGTTTCGGGTTGAACACTGAAGCTTTCTTT
13	TRBJ2-1	.	few	TRBV4-3	CASSQELHFEQFF	TGCGCCAGCAGCCAAGAACTTCACTTTGAGCAGTTCTTC
16	TRBJ1-3	.	few	TRBV7-2	CASSLVEGRSGNTIYF	TGTGCCAGCAGCTTAGTGGAGGGGCGCTCTGGAAACACCATATATTTT
15	TRBJ2-3	.	few	TRBV7-9	CASSSMVAEADTQYF	TGTGCCAGCAGCTCCATGGTAGCAGAGGCAGATACGCAGTATTTT
15	TRBJ1-1	TRBD1	.	TRBV4-1	CASSQAGGVNTEAFF	TGCGCCAGCAGCCAGGCAGGGGGCGTGAACACTGAAGCTTTCTTT
12	TRBJ2-3	.	.	TRBV30	CAWSAASVTQYF	TGTGCCTGGAGTGCGGCCAGCGTTACGCAGTATTTT
12	TRBJ1-5	.	.	TRBV28	CASRQANQPQHF	TGTGCCAGCCGCCAGGCCAATCAGCCCCAGCATTTT
14	TRBJ1-1	.	.	TRBV11-3	CASSRSHGNTEAFF	TGTGCCAGCAGCCGTTCTCACGGTAACACTGAAGCTTTCTTT
15	TRBJ2-1	TRBD2	.	TRBV2	CASSGQLAADLRQFF	TGTGCCAGCAGTGGGCAACTAGCGGCAGACTTAAGGCAGTTCTTC
15	TRBJ1-2	.	.	TRBV10-2	CASSESVESNYGYTF	TGCGCCAGCAGTGAATCGGTAGAAAGTAACTATGGCTACACCTTC
12	TRBJ2-5	.	.	TRBV10-3	CATGPAQETQYF	TGTGCCACAGGGCCCGCCCAAGAGACCCAGTACTTC
15	TRBJ1-4	TRBD1	.	TRBV2	CASRLQGQANEKLFF	TGTGCCAGCAGATTACAGGGGCAGGCTAATGAAAAACTGTTTTTT
16	TRBJ2-3	TRBD2	.	TRBV7-2	CASSFRTSGTRNTQYF	TGTGCCAGCAGCTTCCGGACTAGCGGGACAAGGAATACGCAGTATTTT
14	TRBJ1-5	.	few	TRBV28	CASSHAGGNQPQHF	TGTGCCAGCAGCCACGCGGGGGGCAATCAGCCCCAGCATTTT
16	TRBJ1-4	.	few	TRBV11-2	CASSPPGGQAREKLFF	TGTGCCAGCAGCCCCCCAGGAGGGCAGGCACGCGAAAAACTGTTTTTT
17	TRBJ2-3	TRBD2	once	TRBV4-2	CASSQDPDAGVKDTQYF	TGTGCCAGCAGCCAAGATCCCGATGCGGGAGTGAAAGATACGCAGTATTTT
14	TRBJ1-1	.	.	TRBV25-1	CASSDGGQNTEAFF	TGTGCCAGCAGTGATGGCGGCCAGAACACTGAAGCTTTCTTT
14	TRBJ2-5	.	.	TRBV7-8	CASSRWDIQETQYF	TGTGCCAGCAGTCGATGGGACATCCAAGAGACCCAGTACTTC
15	TRBJ2-7	TRBD1	.	TRBV6-6	CASSSLGTANYEQYF	TGTGCCAGCAGTTCCCTAGGGACAGCTAACTACGAGCAGTACTTC
17	TRBJ1-3	.	.	TRBV3-1/TRBV3-2	CASSQGYGASGGNTIYF	TGTGCCAGCAGCCAAGGTTACGGCGCTTCGGGTGGAAACACCATATATTTT
16	TRBJ2-7	TRBD2	once	TRBV2	CASSEGGLAGTYEQYF	TGTGCCAGCAGTGAAGGCGGCCTAGCGGGAACCTACGAGCAGTACTTC
13	TRBJ1-5	.	.	TRBV29-1	CSVQGARDQPQHF	TGCAGCGTTCAAGGGGCGCGCGACCAGCCCCAGCATTTT
16	TRBJ2-1	.	.	TRBV27	CASRPPGVVSYNEQFF	TGTGCCAGCAGACCCCCGGGAGTGGTGTCCTACAATGAGCAGTTCTTC
14	TRBJ2-7	TRBD2	.	TRBV2	CASSKLAGVYEQYF	TGTGCCAGCAGCAAACTAGCGGGAGTCTACGAGCAGTACTTC
14	TRBJ1-2	TRBD1	.	TRBV29-1	CSVDEGGGNYGYTF	TGCAGCGTTGACGAAGGGGGCGGAAACTATGGCTACACCTTC
13	TRBJ1-5	.	.	TRBV6-5	CASSYAGNQPQHF	TGTGCCAGCAGTTACGCGGGCAATCAGCCCCAGCATTTT
17	TRBJ1-5	.	few	TRBV6-2/TRBV6-3	CASSYHYGQWDNQPQHF	TGTGCCAGCAGTTACCATTATGGACAGTGGGACAATCAGCCCCAGCATTTT
13	TRBJ2-5	.	.	TRBV5-6	CASSFDTRETQYF	TGTGCCAGCAGCTTCGACACGCGAGAGACCCAGTACTTC
18	TRBJ2-4	TRBD2	.	TRBV6-1	CASSEGLAGGLAKNIQYF	TGTGCCAGCAGTGAGGGACTAGCGGGAGGCCTAGCCAAAAACATTCAGTACTTC
13	TRBJ2-1	TRBD1	.	TRBV28	CASRNRGDNEQFF	TGTGCCAGTAGAAACAGGGGCGACAATGAGCAGTTCTTC
14	TRBJ2-2	.	.	TRBV11-3	CASSSIRSTGELFF	TGTGCCAGCAGCTCCATACGTAGCACCGGGGAGCTGTTTTTT
13	TRBJ2-7	.	.	TRBV5-8	CASSLGQDYEQYF	TGTGCCAGCAGCTTGGGACAGGACTACGAGCAGTACTTC
14	TRBJ2-1	.	.	TRBV5-1	CASSLAQERDEQFF	TGCGCCAGCAGCTTGGCCCAGGAGAGGGATGAGCAGTTCTTC
14	TRBJ1-1	.	.	TRBV7-9	CASSEKQGNTEAFF	TGTGCCAGCAGCGAGAAACAGGGAAACACTGAAGCTTTCTTT
15	TRBJ1-6	.	.	TRBV5-5	CASSLGTAHNSPLHF	TGTGCCAGCAGCTTGGGGACAGCGCATAATTCACCCCTCCACTTT
14	TRBJ1-6	.	.	TRBV18	CASSVDMYNSPLHF	TGTGCCAGCTCCGTGGACATGTATAATTCACCCCTCCACTTT
15	TRBJ2-5	TRBD1	few	TRBV3-1/TRBV3-2	CASSLLGQGTETQYF	TGTGCCAGCAGCCTCCTTGGACAGGGTACGGAGACCCAGTACTTC
17	TRBJ2-1	TRBD2	.	TRBV24-1	CATSDRGLAGGYNEQFF	TGTGCCACCAGTGACCGTGGACTAGCGGGAGGCTACAATGAGCAGTTCTTC
14	TRBJ2-2	.	.	TRBV6-1	CASSEARGAGELFF	TGTGCCAGCAGTGAAGCACGGGGAGCCGGGGAGCTGTTTTTT